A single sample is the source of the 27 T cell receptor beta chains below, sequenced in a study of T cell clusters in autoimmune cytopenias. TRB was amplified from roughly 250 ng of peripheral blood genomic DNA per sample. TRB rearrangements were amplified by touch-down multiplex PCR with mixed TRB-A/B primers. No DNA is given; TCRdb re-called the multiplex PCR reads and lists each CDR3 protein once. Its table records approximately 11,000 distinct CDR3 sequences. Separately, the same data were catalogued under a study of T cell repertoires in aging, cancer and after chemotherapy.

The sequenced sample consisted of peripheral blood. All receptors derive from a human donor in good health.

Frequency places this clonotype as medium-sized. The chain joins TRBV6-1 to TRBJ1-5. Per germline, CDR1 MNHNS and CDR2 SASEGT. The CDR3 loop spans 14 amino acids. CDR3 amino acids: CASSGQGGNQPQHF.

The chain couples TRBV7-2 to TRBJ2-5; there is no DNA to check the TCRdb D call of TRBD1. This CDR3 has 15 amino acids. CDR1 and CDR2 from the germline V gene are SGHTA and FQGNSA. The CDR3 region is CASSLAAGAQETQYF. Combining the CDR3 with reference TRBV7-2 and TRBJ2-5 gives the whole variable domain GAGVSQSPSNKVTEKGKDVELRCDPISGHTALYWYRQSLGQGLEFLIYFQGNSAPDKSGLPSDRFSAERTGGSVSTLTIQRTQQEDSAVYLCASSLAAGAQETQYFGPGTRLLVL.

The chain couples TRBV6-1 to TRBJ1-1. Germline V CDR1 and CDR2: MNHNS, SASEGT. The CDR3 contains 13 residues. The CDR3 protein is CASSDRGGTEAFF.

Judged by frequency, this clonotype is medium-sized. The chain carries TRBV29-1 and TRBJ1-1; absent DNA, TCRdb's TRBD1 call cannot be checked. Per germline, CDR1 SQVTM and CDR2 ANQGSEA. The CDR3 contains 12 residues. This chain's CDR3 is CSVHRGAAEAFF.

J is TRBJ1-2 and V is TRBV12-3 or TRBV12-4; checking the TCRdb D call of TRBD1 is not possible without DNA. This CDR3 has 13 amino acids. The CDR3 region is CASSFSGVNGYTF.

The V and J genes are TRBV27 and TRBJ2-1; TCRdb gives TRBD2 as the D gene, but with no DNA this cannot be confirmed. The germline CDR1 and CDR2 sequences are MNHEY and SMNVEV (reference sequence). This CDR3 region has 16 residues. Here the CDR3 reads CASSLYGGGAHNEQFF.

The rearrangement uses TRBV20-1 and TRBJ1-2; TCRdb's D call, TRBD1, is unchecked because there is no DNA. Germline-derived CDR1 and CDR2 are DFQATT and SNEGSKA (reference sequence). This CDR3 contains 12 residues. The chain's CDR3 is CSAMGRGGGYTF.

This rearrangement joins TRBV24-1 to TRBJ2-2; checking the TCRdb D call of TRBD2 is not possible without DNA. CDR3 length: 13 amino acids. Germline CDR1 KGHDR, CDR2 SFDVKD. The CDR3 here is CATGSPRSGELFF.

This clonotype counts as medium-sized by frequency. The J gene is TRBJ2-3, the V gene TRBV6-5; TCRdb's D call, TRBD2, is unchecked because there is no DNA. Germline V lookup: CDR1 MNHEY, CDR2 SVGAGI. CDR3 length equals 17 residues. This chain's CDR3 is CASSYSVEGTSTDTQYF.

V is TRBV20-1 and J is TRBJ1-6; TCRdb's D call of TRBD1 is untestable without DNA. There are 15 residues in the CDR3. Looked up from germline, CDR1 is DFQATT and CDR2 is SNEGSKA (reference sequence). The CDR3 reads CSARNRGQFRSPLHF.

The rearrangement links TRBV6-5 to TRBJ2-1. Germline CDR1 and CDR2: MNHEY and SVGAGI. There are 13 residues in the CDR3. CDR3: CASSFDHYNEQFF.

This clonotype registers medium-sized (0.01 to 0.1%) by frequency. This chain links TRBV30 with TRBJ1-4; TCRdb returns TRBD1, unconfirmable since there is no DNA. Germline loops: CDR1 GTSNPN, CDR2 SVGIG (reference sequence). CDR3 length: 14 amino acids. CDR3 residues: CAWMTRGRNEKLFF. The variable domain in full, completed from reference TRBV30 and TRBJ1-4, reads SQTIHQWPATLVQPVGSPLSLECTVEGTSNPNLYWYRQAAGRGLQLLFYSVGIGQISSEVPQNLSASRPQDRQFILSSKKLLLSDSGFYLCAWMTRGRNEKLFFGSGTQLSVL.

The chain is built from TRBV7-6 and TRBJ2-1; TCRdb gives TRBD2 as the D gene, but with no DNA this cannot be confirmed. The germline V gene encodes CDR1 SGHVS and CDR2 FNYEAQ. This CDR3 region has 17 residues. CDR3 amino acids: CASSHSLISGIGDEQFF.

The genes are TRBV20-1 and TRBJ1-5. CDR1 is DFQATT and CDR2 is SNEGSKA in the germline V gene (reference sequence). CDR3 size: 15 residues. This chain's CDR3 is CSAGGVGQRDQPQHF.

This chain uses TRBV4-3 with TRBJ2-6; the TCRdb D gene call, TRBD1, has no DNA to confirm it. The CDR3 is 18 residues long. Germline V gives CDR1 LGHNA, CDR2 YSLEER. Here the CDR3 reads CASSQDRTGPTGANVLTF.

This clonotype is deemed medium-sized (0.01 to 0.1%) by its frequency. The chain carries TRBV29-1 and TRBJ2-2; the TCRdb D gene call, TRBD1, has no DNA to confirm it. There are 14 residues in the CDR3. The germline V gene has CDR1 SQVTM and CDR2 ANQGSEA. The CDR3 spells CSVGKGIGTGELFF.

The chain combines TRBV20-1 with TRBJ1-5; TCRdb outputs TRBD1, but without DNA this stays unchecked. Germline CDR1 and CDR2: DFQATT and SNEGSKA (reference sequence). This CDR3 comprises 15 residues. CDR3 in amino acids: CSARKDREGGQPQHF.

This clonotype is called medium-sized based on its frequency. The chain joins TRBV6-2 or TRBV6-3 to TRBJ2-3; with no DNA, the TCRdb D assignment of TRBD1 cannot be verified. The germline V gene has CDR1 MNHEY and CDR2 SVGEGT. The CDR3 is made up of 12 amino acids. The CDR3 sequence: CASSPRSDTQYF.

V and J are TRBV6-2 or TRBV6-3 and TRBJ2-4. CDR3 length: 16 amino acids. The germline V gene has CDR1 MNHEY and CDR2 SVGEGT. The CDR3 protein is CASSYRTVLAKNIQYF.

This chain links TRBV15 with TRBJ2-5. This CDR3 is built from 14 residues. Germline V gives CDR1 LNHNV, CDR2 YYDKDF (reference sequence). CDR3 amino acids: CATSRGNSQETQYF.

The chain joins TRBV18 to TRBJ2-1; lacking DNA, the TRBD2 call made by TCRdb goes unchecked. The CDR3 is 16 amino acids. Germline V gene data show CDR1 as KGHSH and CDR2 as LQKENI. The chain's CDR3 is CASSPPRIAGGLEQFF.

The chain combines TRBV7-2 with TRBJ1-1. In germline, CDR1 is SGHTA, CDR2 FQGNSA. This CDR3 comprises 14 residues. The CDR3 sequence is CASSLVAQNTEAFF.

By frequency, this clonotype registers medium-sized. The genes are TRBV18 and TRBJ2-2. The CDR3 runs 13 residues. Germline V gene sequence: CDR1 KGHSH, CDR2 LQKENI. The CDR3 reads CASSPRHPGELFF.

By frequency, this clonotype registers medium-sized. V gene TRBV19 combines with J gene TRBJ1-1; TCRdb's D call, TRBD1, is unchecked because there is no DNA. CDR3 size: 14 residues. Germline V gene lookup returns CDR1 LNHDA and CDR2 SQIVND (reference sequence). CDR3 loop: CASKVGQMGTEAFF.

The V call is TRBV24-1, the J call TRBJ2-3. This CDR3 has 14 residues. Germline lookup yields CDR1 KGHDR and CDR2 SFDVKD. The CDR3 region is CATSDPTRPDTQYF.

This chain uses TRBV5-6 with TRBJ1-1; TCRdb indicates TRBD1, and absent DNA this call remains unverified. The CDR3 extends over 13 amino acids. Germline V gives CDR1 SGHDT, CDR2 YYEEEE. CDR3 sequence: CASSLRGNTEAFF.

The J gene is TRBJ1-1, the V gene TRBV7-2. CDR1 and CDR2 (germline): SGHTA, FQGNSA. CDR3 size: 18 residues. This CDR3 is CASSLFGRSKLMNTEAFF.